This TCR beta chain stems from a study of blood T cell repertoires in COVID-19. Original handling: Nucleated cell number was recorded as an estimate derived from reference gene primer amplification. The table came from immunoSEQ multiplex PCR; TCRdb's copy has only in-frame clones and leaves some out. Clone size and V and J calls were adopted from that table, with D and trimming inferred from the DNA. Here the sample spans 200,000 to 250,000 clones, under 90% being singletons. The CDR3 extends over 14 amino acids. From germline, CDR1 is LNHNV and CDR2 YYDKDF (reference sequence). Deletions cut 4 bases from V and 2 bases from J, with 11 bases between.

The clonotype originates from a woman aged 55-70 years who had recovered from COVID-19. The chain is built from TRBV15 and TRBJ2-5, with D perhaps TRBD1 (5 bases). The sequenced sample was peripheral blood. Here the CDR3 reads CATSNFGHQETQYF. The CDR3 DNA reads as TGTGCCACCAGCAACTTTGGACATCAAGAGACCCAGTACTTC.